A single sample gave rise to the 2 T cell receptor beta chains below, sequenced in a study of early T cells in non-severe SARS-CoV-2 infection. TCRdb used MiXCR to reprocess the 5' RACE reads, holding one entry per CDR3 protein. This sample has roughly 61,000 distinct CDR3 sequences, with 10% to 13% found just once. Sequencing input: whole blood. These receptors all come from an adult who was a healthcare worker with PCR-confirmed SARS-CoV-2 infection or an uninfected control (not recorded which).

This clonotype has a count of ten or more. This CDR3 reads CASREQTSGGHEQFF. The CDR3 DNA is TGTGCCAGCAGAGAGCAGACTAGCGGGGGCCATGAGCAGTTCTTC. The chain is built from TRBV6-4 and TRBJ2-1; TRBD2 matches 12 bases. CDR1 is MRHNA and CDR2 is SNTAGT in the germline V gene. The CDR3 runs to 15 residues. V shed 6 bases and J 8 bases; nucleotides not matched to a gene: 8.

This clonotype was counted at least ten times. The chain has TRBV20-1 and TRBJ2-3; tentative D call: TRBD2 (6 bases). V lost 6 bases and J lost 5, with 18 bases in between. Germline V gene lookup returns CDR1 DFQATT and CDR2 SNEGSKA (reference sequence). The CDR3 runs 14 residues. As DNA, the CDR3 is TGCAGTGCGCCGGACCGACGGCGGGGAGATACGCAGTATTTT. It yields the protein CSAPDRRRGDTQYF.